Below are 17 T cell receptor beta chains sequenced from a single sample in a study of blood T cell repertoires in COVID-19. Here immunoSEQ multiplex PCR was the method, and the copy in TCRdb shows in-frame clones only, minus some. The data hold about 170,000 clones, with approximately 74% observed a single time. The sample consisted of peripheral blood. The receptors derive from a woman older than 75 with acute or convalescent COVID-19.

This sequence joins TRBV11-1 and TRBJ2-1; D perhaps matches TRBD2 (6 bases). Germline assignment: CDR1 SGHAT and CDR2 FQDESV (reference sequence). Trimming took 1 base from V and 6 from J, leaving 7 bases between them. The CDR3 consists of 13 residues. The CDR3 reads CASSLGTINEQFF. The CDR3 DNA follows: TGTGCCAGCAGCTTAGGGACTATCAATGAGCAGTTCTTC.

Written as DNA, the CDR3 is TGTGCCAGCAGCGAACCATTCGGGGGTTCACCCCTCCACTTT. Amino acid sequence: CASSEPFGGSPLHF. The chain joins TRBV9 to TRBJ1-6; D possibly corresponds to TRBD1 (5 bases). The CDR3 spans 14 residues. Trimming removed 3 bases from V and 9 bases from J, with 13 bases in between. In germline, CDR1 is SGDLS, CDR2 YYNGEE.

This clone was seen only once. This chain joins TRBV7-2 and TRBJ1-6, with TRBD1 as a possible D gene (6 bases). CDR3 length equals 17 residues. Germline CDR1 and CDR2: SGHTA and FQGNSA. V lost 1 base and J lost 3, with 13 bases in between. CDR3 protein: CASSLGQAKHYNSPLHF. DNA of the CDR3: TGTGCCAGCAGCTTAGGACAGGCGAAACACTATAATTCACCCCTCCACTTT.

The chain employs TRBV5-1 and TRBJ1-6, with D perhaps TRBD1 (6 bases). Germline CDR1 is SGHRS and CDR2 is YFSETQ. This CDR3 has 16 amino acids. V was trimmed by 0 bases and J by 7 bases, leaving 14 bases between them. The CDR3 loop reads CASSLAGGHGNSPLHF. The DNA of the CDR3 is TGCGCCAGCAGCTTGGCGGGGGGGCACGGAAATTCACCCCTCCACTTT.

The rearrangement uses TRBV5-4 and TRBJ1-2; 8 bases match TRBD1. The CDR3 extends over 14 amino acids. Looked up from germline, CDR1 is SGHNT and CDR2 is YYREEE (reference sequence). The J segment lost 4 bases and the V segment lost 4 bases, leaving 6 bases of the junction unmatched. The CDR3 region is CASSRQGLSYGYTF. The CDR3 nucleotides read TGTGCCAGCAGCCGACAGGGGCTCTCCTATGGCTACACCTTC.

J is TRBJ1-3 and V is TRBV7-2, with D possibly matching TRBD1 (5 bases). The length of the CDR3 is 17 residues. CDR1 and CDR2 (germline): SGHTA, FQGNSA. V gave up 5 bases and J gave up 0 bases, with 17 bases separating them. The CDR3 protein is CASSPVGTQSSGNTIYF. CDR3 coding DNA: TGTGCCAGCAGCCCTGTGGGGACTCAAAGCTCTGGAAACACCATATATTTT.

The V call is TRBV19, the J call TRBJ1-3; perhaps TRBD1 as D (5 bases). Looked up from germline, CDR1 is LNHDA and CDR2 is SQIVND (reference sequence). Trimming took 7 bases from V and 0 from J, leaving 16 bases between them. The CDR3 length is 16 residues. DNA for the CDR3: TGTGCCAGTATGCAAACCAGGACACTCTCTGGAAACACCATATATTTT. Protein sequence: CASMQTRTLSGNTIYF. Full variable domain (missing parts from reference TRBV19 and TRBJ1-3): DGGITQSPKYLFRKEGQNVTLSCEQNLNHDAMYWYRQDPGQGLRLIYYSQIVNDFQKGDIAEGYSVSREKKESFPLTVTSAQKNPTAFYLCASMQTRTLSGNTIYFGEGSWLTVV.

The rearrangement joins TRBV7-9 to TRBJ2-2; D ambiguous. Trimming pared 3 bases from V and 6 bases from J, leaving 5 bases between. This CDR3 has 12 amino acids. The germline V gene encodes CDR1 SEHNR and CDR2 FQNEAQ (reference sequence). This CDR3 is CASSLAAGELFF. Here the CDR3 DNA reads TGTGCCAGCAGCTTGGCCGCCGGGGAGCTGTTTTTT.

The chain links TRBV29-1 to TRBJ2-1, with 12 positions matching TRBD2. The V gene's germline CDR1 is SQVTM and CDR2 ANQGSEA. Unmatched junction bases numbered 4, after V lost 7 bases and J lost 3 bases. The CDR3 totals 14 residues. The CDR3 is CSARTSGIYNEQFF. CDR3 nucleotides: TGCAGCGCCCGGACTAGCGGGATCTACAATGAGCAGTTCTTC.

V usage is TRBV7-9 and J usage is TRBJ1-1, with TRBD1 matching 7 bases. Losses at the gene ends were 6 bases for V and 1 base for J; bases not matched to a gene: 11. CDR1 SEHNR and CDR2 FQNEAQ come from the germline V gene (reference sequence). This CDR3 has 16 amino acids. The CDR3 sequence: CASRNKPTGQNTEAFF. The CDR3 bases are TGTGCCAGCAGGAATAAACCGACAGGGCAGAACACTGAAGCTTTCTTT.

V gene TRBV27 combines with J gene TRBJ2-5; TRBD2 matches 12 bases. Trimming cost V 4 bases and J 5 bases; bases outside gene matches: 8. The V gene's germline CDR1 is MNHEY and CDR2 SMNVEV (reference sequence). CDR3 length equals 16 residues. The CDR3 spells CASSYRLAGVGETQYF. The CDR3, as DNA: TGTGCCAGCAGTTACCGACTAGCGGGAGTTGGTGAGACCCAGTACTTC.

The CDR3 region is CAISVRAEGGETQYF. Here the CDR3 DNA reads TGTGCCATCAGTGTACGGGCCGAGGGAGGGGAGACCCAGTACTTC. This chain joins TRBV10-3 and TRBJ2-5; 7 nucleotides agree with TRBD2. Looked up from germline, CDR1 is ENHRY and CDR2 is SYGVKD. J lost 5 bases, V lost 4 bases, and 10 bases had no gene match. The length of the CDR3 is 15 residues.

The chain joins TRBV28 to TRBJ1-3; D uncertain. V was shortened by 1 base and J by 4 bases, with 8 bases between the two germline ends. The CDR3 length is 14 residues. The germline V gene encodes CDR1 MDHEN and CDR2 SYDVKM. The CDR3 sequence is CASSLFGVGNTIYF. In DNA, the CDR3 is TGTGCCAGCAGTTTATTCGGGGTAGGAAACACCATATATTTT.

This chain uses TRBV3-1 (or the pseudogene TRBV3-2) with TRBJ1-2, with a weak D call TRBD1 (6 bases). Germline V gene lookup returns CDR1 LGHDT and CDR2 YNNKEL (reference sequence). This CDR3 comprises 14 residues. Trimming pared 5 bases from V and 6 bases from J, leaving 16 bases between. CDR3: CASSKGEVKDGYTF. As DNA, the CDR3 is TGTGCCAGCAGCAAGGGGGAAGTAAAAGATGGCTACACCTTC.

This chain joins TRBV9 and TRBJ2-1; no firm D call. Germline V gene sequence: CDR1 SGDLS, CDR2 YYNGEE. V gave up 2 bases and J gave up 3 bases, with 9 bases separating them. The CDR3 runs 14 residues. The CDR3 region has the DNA TGTGCCAGCAGCGTCTCGGCGGTCTACAATGAGCAGTTCTTC. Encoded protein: CASSVSAVYNEQFF.

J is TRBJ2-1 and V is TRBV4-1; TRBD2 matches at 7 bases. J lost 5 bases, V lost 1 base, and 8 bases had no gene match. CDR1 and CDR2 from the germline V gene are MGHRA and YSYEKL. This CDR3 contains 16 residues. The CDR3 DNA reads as TGCGCCAGCAGCCAAGCAGGACTAGGCAATGACAATGAGCAGTTCTTC. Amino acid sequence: CASSQAGLGNDNEQFF.

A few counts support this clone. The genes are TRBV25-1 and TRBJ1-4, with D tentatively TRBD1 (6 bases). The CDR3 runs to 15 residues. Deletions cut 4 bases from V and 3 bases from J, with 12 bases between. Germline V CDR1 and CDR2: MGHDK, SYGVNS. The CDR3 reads CASSGPQGPNEKLFF. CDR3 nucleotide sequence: TGTGCCAGCAGTGGACCACAGGGACCTAATGAAAAACTGTTTTTT.